This TCR beta chain was retrieved from a study of monozygotic twins with inflammatory bowel disease. The CDR3 loop spans 15 amino acids. CDR1 and CDR2 from the germline V gene are SGDLS and YYNGEE. In preparing each TCR library, about 3,700 ng of total RNA was used. TCRdb reworked the 5' RACE reads into one entry per CDR3 protein, no DNA. Its clone listing holds 110,000 or so distinct CDR3 sequences. This TCR was sampled from a human donor with ulcerative colitis or Crohn's disease, or a healthy co-twin of an affected twin (not recorded which). Sequencing was performed on blood. The V gene is TRBV9, the J gene TRBJ2-1; TCRdb selects TRBD1, and the lack of DNA leaves this call unchecked. This chain's CDR3 is CASSVEPGGYNEQFF.